Each of the 22 T cell receptor beta chains below was sequenced from the same sample in a study of blood T cell repertoires in COVID-19. TCRdb's copy holds only in-frame clones and misses some; the assay was immunoSEQ multiplex PCR. Of fewer than 15,000 clones detected, approximately 91% appear once; the ten largest clones hold around 13%. Sequences were obtained from peripheral blood. The source is a human donor in a cohort sampled during active COVID-19.

This clone was seen just once. The chain is built from TRBV27 and TRBJ2-7, with D perhaps matching TRBD1 (6 bases). The V gene lost 4 bases and the J gene lost 3 bases, with 7 bases spanning the gap. Per germline, CDR1 MNHEY and CDR2 SMNVEV (reference sequence). The CDR3 is made up of 12 amino acids. The CDR3 loop reads CASSSGDYEQYF. CDR3 DNA sequence: TGTGCCAGCAGTTCAGGGGACTACGAGCAGTACTTC.

This rearrangement joins TRBV7-6 to TRBJ2-5, with D perhaps matching TRBD1 (6 bases). The CDR3 runs 15 residues. Germline CDR1 reads SGHVS; CDR2 reads FNYEAQ. The ends were cut back, 0 bases at V and 3 bases at J, with 11 bases in the middle. The CDR3 loop reads CASSLATGQEETQYF. In DNA, the CDR3 is TGTGCCAGCAGCTTAGCGACGGGACAAGAAGAGACCCAGTACTTC. Full variable domain (outside the CDR3, taken from reference TRBV7-6 and TRBJ2-5): GAGVSQSPRYKVTKRGQDVALRCDPISGHVSLYWYRQALGQGPEFLTYFNYEAQQDKSGLPNDRFSAERPEGSISTLTIQRTEQRDSAMYRCASSLATGQEETQYFGPGTRLLVL.

The chain carries TRBV28 and TRBJ1-5; no reliable D call. There are 14 residues in the CDR3. Per the germline V gene, CDR1 is MDHEN and CDR2 is SYDVKM. The V end was cut by 5 bases, the J end by 7 bases, with 15 bases between. The CDR3 loop reads CASSPQVQYQPQHF. The CDR3 nucleotides are TGTGCCAGCAGTCCCCAAGTCCAGTACCAGCCCCAGCATTTT.

V usage is TRBV9 and J usage is TRBJ1-6; perhaps TRBD1 as D (6 bases). The CDR3 covers 16 residues. Trimming removed 3 bases at V and 9 bases at J, with 19 bases between. Germline V gene data show CDR1 as SGDLS and CDR2 as YYNGEE. CDR3 region: CASSAGTPGNGSPLHF. The CDR3 coding sequence is TGTGCCAGCAGCGCCGGGACACCCGGAAACGGTTCACCCCTCCACTTT.

This clone has just one count. The CDR3 DNA follows: TGTGCCAGTGGGCGGGATCAAGAGACCCAGTACTTC. Residues: CASGRDQETQYF. V gene TRBV7-9 combines with J gene TRBJ2-5, with a weak D call TRBD2 (6 bases). Trimming pared 9 bases from V and 2 bases from J, leaving 10 bases between. This CDR3 comprises 12 residues. The germline CDR1 and CDR2 sequences are SEHNR and FQNEAQ (reference sequence).

This sequence joins TRBV7-2 and TRBJ2-7, with 14 bases aligning to TRBD2. CDR3 length: 17 amino acids. V gave up 5 bases and J gave up 0 bases; unmatched junction bases: 6. The V gene's germline CDR1 is SGHTA and CDR2 FQGNSA. The DNA for the CDR3 is TGTGCCAGCAGCAGGACTAGCGGGGGGCCGAGCTCCTACGAGCAGTACTTC. Protein sequence: CASSRTSGGPSSYEQYF.

This clone occurred once. The V gene is TRBV27, the J gene TRBJ2-5; D call uncertain. The germline CDR1 and CDR2 sequences are MNHEY and SMNVEV (reference sequence). The CDR3 contains 13 residues. V was cut by 4 bases and J by 2 bases, with 8 bases left in between. In DNA form, the CDR3 reads TGTGCCAGCAGTTCTCGCAGGCAAGAGACCCAGTACTTC. It is translated as CASSSRRQETQYF.

The J gene is TRBJ2-7, the V gene TRBV5-1; the D gene is possibly TRBD1 (6 bases). The V gene's germline CDR1 is SGHRS and CDR2 YFSETQ. V lost 7 bases to trimming and J lost 0 bases, with 20 bases between them. The CDR3 loop spans 16 amino acids. As DNA, the CDR3 is TGCGCCAGCCGAATAAACGACAGGTGGAGCTCCTACGAGCAGTACTTC. Its translation: CASRINDRWSSYEQYF. The full variable domain, rest sourced from reference TRBV5-1 and TRBJ2-7, is KAGVTQTPRYLIKTRGQQVTLSCSPISGHRSVSWYQQTPGQGLQFLFEYFSETQRNKGNFPGRFSGRQFSNSRSEMNVSTLELGDSALYLCASRINDRWSSYEQYFGPGTRLTVT.

DNA for the CDR3: TGTGCCAGCAGCGTAACCGCGGGGAAAGGGACTGAAGCTTTCTTT. It is translated as CASSVTAGKGTEAFF. This chain uses TRBV9 with TRBJ1-1; D is ambiguous. V was pared by 1 base and J by 5 bases, with 15 bases between. This CDR3 is built from 15 residues. Looked up from germline, CDR1 is SGDLS and CDR2 is YYNGEE.

The J gene is TRBJ1-2, the V gene TRBV19; 8 nucleotides line up with TRBD1. The ends lost 6 bases at V and 5 bases at J; junction bases unmatched: 11. Germline assignment: CDR1 LNHDA and CDR2 SQIVND (reference sequence). The CDR3 sequence is 15 residues long. The CDR3 spells CASSPGQGPAYGYTF. CDR3 nucleotides: TGTGCCAGTAGCCCCGGACAGGGCCCCGCGTATGGCTACACCTTC.

The rearrangement joins TRBV7-2 to TRBJ2-7; D gene unclear. Germline CDR1 and CDR2: SGHTA and FQGNSA. The V and J ends lost 5 bases and 6 bases respectively, with 11 bases between them. The CDR3 runs 12 residues. The CDR3 sequence: CASSREVGEQYF. CDR3 DNA: TGTGCCAGCAGCCGAGAGGTTGGCGAGCAGTACTTC.

CDR3 coding DNA: TGTGCCAGCAGCTCCGGACAGGGGTATGGCTACACCTTC. It codes for CASSSGQGYGYTF. The chain links TRBV7-2 to TRBJ1-2, with 9 bases lining up with TRBD1. This CDR3 spans 13 amino acids. With V trimmed by 4 bases and J by 5 bases, 2 bases remained unmatched. Germline CDR1 is SGHTA and CDR2 is FQGNSA. The full variable domain, with the rest looked up from reference TRBV7-2 and TRBJ1-2, is GAGVSQSPSNKVTEKGKDVELRCDPISGHTALYWYRQSLGQGLEFLIYFQGNSAPDKSGLPSDRFSAERTGGSVSTLTIQRTQQEDSAVYLCASSSGQGYGYTFGSGTRLTVV.

The chain couples TRBV2 to TRBJ1-2; perhaps TRBD1 as D (5 bases). From germline, CDR1 is SNHLY and CDR2 FYNNEI. V was cut by 3 bases and J by 5 bases, with 19 bases left in between. The CDR3 length is 16 residues. The CDR3 region has the DNA TGTGCCAGCAGTGAGGTATTGCAGGGCCCCACTTATGGCTACACCTTC. Protein product: CASSEVLQGPTYGYTF.

The V gene is TRBV9, the J gene TRBJ1-3; the match to TRBD1 covers 9 bases. V was pared by 1 base and J by 1 base, with 9 bases of the junction left unmatched. Germline V gene lookup returns CDR1 SGDLS and CDR2 YYNGEE. The CDR3 is 18 residues long. The CDR3 region has the DNA TGTGCCAGCAGCGTAAGAGGACAGGGGCTGGGGTCTGGAAACACCATATATTTT. Protein: CASSVRGQGLGSGNTIYF. The variable domain in full, completed from reference TRBV9 and TRBJ1-3, reads DSGVTQTPKHLITATGQRVTLRCSPRSGDLSVYWYQQSLDQGLQFLIQYYNGEERAKGNILERFSAQQFPDLHSELNLSSLELGDSALYFCASSVRGQGLGSGNTIYFGEGSWLTVV.

This clone was recorded once. The chain couples TRBV24-1 to TRBJ2-1, with D perhaps TRBD1 (5 bases). This CDR3 spans 15 amino acids. Trimming took 0 bases from V and 3 from J, leaving 8 bases between them. Germline V gives CDR1 KGHDR, CDR2 SFDVKD. The DNA for the CDR3 is TGTGCCACCAGTGATTTGGCAGGGAACTACAATGAGCAGTTCTTC. This translates into CATSDLAGNYNEQFF.

This sequence joins TRBV18 and TRBJ1-1; D is unresolved. Trimming removed 3 bases at V and 0 bases at J, with 8 bases between. The CDR3 length is 14 residues. CDR1 KGHSH and CDR2 LQKENI come from the germline V gene. In nucleotides, the CDR3 is TGTGCCAGCTCACCTGACAACCTGAACACTGAAGCTTTCTTT. Protein: CASSPDNLNTEAFF.

The CDR3 spells CASSEGTGGETQYF. The CDR3 coding sequence is TGTGCCAGCAGCGAAGGGACAGGTGGAGAGACCCAGTACTTC. V is TRBV5-4 and J is TRBJ2-5, with 8 bases matching TRBD1. V lost 4 bases to trimming and J lost 4 bases; unmatched junction nucleotides: 6. The CDR3 loop spans 14 amino acids. Germline V gene lookup returns CDR1 SGHNT and CDR2 YYREEE (reference sequence).

The chain employs TRBV9 and TRBJ1-2; 7 positions match TRBD1. The CDR3 consists of 15 residues. Germline CDR1 is SGDLS and CDR2 is YYNGEE. J gave up 7 bases and V 0 bases, and 9 bases lay outside the gene matches. The CDR3 spells CASSVGGQRSGGYTF. The DNA for the CDR3 is TGTGCCAGCAGCGTAGGGGGACAGCGCTCTGGTGGCTACACCTTC.

The chain couples TRBV6-1 to TRBJ1-1; TRBD1 agrees at 11 bases. The germline V gene has CDR1 MNHNS and CDR2 SASEGT. This CDR3 comprises 15 residues. Losses at the gene ends were 2 bases for V and 3 bases for J; bases not matched to a gene: 2. This CDR3 reads CASSEQDRGHTEAFF. In DNA form, the CDR3 reads TGTGCCAGCAGTGAACAGGACAGGGGGCACACTGAAGCTTTCTTT.

This clone appeared a few times. V usage is TRBV5-1 and J usage is TRBJ2-3; D remains unclear. V dropped 4 bases and J dropped 2 bases, with 17 bases sitting between them. CDR3 length equals 16 residues. CDR1 and CDR2 (germline): SGHRS, YFSETQ. The chain's CDR3 is CASSPDPTTSTDTQYF. The CDR3 bases are TGCGCCAGCAGCCCAGACCCCACTACCTCCACAGATACGCAGTATTTT.

The rearrangement uses TRBV5-4 and TRBJ1-2; 9 positions match TRBD1. Germline assignment: CDR1 SGHNT and CDR2 YYREEE (reference sequence). Trimming at V came to 2 bases and at J to 3 bases, leaving 2 bases not matched to a gene. The CDR3 is 14 amino acids. CDR3 in DNA: TGTGCCAGCAGCTTCGGGGACAGGGACTATGGCTACACCTTC. Its protein is CASSFGDRDYGYTF. The full variable domain, in which reference TRBV5-4 and TRBJ1-2 provide the parts outside the CDR3, is ETGVTQSPTHLIKTRGQQVTLRCSSQSGHNTVSWYQQALGQGPQFIFQYYREEENGRGNFPPRFSGLQFPNYSSELNVNALELDDSALYLCASSFGDRDYGYTFGSGTRLTVV.

This chain uses TRBV15 with TRBJ2-7; D not resolved. Trimming pared 5 bases from V and 7 bases from J, leaving 18 bases between. CDR1 and CDR2 from the germline V gene are LNHNV and YYDKDF (reference sequence). The CDR3 runs to 14 residues. Here the CDR3 DNA reads TGTGCCACCAGCGCCGTATACGGGTGGTCGGAGCAGTACTTC. The encoded protein is CATSAVYGWSEQYF.